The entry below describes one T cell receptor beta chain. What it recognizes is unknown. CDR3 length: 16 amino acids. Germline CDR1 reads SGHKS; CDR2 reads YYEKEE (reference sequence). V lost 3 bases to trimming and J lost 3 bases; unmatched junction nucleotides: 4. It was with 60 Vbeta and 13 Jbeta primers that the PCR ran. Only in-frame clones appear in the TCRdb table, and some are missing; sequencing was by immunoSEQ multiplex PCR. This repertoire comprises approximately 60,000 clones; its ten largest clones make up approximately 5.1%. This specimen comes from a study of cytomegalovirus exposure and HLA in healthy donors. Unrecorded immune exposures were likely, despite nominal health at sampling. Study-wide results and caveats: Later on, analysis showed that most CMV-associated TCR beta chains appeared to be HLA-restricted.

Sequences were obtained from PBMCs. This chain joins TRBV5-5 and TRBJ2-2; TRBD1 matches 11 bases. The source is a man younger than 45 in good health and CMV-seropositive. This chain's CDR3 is CASSSDRGLDTGELFF. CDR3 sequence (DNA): TGTGCCAGCAGCTCGGACAGGGGGCTGGACACCGGGGAGCTGTTTTTT.